The sequence of this TCR beta chain was determined in a study of OX40 agonist ivuxolimab in advanced cancers. Background on the study: As their treatment, patients were administered ivuxolimab, an agonistic anti-OX40 (CD134) antibody. Patients were 65% to 85% male with ages about 20 to 79, mean about 60.

Regarding this clone: Its specificity is unknown.

Repertoires were generated with immunoSEQ multiplex PCR, while TCRdb's copy carries only in-frame clones and drops some. The table shows fewer than 45,000 clones, with around 81% occurring only once. J was trimmed by 7 bases and V by 6 bases; bases with no gene match: 6. Germline V CDR1 and CDR2: MNHEY, SVGAGI. The CDR3 runs to 13 residues. Study-wide findings and caveats: Clonal expansion by week 6 occurred in CD4+ and CD8+ blood T cells (at 0.1 to 3.0 mg/kg). The mean number of expanded clones was higher in CD8+ T cells than in CD4+.

V gene TRBV6-5 combines with J gene TRBJ1-5; 7 positions agree with TRBD1. The receptor was derived from an adult with an advanced solid tumor such as melanoma, head and neck, liver or kidney cancer. The sample in question was CD4+ or CD8+ T cells sorted from blood, obtained in a trial of the OX40 agonist ivuxolimab. CDR3 coding DNA: TGTGCCAGCAGACAGGGGTTACGGCAGCCCCAGCATTTT. Residues: CASRQGLRQPQHF.